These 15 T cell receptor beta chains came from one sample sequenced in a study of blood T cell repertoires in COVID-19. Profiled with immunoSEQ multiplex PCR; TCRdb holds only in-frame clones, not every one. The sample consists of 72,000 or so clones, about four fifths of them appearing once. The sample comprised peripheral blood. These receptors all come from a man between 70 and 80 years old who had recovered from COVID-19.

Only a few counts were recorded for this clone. The CDR3 region is CASSQRTGVGYTF. CDR3 nucleotides: TGTGCCAGCAGTCAAAGGACAGGGGTCGGCTACACCTTC. The gene calls are TRBV6-6 and TRBJ1-2; 9 bases line up with TRBD1. V was pared by 5 bases and J by 8 bases, with 6 bases of the junction left unmatched. Per germline, CDR1 MNHNY and CDR2 SVGAGI (reference sequence). The CDR3 sequence is 13 residues long.

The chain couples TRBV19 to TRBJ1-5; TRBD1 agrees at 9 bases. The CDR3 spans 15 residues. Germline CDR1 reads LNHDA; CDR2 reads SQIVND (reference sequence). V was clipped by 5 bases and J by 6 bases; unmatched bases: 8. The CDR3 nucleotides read TGTGCCAGTAGTCCCTGGACAGGGGATGGTCAGCCCCAGCATTTT. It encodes CASSPWTGDGQPQHF.

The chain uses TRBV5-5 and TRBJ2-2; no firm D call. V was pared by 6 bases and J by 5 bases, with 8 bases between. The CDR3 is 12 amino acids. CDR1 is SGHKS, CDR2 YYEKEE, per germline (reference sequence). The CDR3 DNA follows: TGTGCCAGCACCTTCCCGACCGGGGAGCTGTTTTTT. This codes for CASTFPTGELFF.

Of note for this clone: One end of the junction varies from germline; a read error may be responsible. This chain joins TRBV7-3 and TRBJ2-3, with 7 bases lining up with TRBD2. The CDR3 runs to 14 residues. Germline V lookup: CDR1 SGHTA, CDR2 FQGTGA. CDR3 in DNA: TGTGCCAGCAGCTTAGATCCCACTAGCGACCAAATTGATTTT. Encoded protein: CASSLDPTSDQIDF. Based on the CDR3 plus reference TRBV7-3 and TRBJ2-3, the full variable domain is GAGVSQTPSNKVTEKGKYVELRCDPISGHTALYWYRQSLGQGPEFLIYFQGTGAADDSGLPNDRFFAVRPEGSVSTLKIQRTERGDSAVYLCASSLDPTSDQIDFGPGTRLTVL.

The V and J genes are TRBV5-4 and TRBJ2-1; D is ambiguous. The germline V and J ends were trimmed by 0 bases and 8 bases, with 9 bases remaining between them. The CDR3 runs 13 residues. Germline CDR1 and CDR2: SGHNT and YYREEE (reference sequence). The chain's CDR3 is CASSLEQRDEQFF. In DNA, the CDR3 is TGTGCCAGCAGCTTGGAGCAGCGTGATGAGCAGTTCTTC.

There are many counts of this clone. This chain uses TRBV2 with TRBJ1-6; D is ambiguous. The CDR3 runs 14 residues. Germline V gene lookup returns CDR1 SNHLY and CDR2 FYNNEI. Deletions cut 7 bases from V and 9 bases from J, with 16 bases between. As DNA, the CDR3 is TGTGCCAGCAAGCGAGATGAGGGCAGTTCACCCCTCCACTTT. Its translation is CASKRDEGSSPLHF.

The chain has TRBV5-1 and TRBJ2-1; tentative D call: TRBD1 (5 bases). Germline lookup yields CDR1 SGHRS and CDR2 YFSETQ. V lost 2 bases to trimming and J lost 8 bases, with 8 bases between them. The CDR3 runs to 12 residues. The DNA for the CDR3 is TGCGCCAGCAGCTTTGAAGGGGATGAGCAGTTCTTC. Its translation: CASSFEGDEQFF.

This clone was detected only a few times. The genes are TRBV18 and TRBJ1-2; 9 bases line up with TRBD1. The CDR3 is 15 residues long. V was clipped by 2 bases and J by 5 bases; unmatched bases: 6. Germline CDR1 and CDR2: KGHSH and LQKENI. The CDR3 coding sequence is TGTGCCAGCTCACCAGGGACAGGGAATAAGTATGGCTACACCTTC. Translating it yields CASSPGTGNKYGYTF.

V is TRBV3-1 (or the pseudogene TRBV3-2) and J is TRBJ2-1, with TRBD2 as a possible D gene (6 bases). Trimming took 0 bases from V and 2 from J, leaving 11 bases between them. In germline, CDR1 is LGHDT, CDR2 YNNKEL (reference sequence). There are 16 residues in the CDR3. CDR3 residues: CASSQDRGRTYNEQFF. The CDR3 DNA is TGTGCCAGCAGCCAAGATCGGGGGAGGACCTACAATGAGCAGTTCTTC.

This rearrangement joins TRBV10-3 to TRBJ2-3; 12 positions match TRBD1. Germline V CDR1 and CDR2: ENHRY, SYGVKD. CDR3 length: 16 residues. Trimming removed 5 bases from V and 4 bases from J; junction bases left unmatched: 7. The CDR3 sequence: CAISKGTGGAADTQYF. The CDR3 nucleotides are TGTGCCATCAGTAAAGGGACAGGGGGCGCAGCAGATACGCAGTATTTT.

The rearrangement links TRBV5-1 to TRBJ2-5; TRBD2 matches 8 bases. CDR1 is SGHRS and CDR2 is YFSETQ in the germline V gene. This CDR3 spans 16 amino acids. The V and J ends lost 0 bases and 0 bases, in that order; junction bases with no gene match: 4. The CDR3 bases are TGCGCCAGCAGCTTGGGTAGCGGGACTAACCAAGAGACCCAGTACTTC. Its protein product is CASSLGSGTNQETQYF.

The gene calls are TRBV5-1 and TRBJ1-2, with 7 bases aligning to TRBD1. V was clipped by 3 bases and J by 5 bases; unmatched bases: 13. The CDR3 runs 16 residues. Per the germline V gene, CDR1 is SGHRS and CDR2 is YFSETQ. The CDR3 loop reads CASSWLGAGGGYGYTF. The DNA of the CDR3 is TGCGCCAGCAGCTGGCTAGGAGCAGGGGGAGGATATGGCTACACCTTC.

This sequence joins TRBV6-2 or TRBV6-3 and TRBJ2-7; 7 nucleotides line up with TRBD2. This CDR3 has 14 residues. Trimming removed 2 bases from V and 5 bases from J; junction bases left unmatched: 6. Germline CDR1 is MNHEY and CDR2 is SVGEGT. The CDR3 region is CASSYASGLNEQYF. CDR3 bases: TGTGCCAGCAGTTACGCTAGCGGATTGAACGAGCAGTACTTC.

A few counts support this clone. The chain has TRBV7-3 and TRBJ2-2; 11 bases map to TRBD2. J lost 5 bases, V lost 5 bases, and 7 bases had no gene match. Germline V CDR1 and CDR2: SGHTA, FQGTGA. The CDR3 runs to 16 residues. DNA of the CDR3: TGTGCCAGCAGCCTCACTAGCGGGGGAATGACCGGGGAGCTGTTTTTT. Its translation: CASSLTSGGMTGELFF.

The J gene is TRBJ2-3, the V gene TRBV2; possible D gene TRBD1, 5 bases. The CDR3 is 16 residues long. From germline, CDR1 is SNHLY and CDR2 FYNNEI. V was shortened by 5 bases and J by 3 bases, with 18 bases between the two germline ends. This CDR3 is CASSPDSAGRTDTQYF. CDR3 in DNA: TGTGCCAGCAGTCCCGACAGCGCTGGACGGACAGATACGCAGTATTTT.